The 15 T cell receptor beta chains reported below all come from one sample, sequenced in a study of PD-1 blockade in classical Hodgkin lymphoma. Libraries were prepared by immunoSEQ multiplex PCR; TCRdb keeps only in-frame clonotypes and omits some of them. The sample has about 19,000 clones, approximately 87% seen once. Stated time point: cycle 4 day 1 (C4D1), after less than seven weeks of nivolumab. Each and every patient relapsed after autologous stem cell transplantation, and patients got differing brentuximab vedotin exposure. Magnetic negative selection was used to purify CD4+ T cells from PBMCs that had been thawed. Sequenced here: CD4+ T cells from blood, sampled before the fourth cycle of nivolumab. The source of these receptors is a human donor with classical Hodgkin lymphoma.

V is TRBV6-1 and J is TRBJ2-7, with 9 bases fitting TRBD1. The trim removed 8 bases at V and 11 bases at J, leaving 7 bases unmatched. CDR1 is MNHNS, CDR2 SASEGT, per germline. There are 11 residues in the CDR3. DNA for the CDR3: TGTGCCAGCGGGCTCGGGGACAGGGAGTACTTC. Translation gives CASGLGDREYF.

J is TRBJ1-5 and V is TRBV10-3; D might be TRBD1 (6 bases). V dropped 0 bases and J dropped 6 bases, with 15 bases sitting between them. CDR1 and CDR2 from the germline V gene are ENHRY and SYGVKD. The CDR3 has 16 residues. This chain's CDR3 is CAISESRGAPGQPQHF. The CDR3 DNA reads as TGTGCCATCAGTGAGTCCCGGGGGGCACCGGGTCAGCCCCAGCATTTT.

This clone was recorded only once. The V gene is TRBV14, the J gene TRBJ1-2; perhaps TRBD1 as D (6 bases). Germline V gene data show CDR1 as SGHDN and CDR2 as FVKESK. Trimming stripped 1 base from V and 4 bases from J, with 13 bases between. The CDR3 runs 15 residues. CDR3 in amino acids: CASSQGIGGGYGYTF. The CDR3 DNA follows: TGTGCCAGCAGCCAAGGAATTGGAGGGGGCTATGGCTACACCTTC.

Here the CDR3 reads CATSRRGGAGGIVGELFF. CDR3 nucleotides: TGTGCCACCAGCAGGCGCGGCGGGGCAGGGGGCATCGTCGGGGAGCTGTTTTTT. The chain recombines TRBV15 with TRBJ2-2, with 8 bases lining up with TRBD1. The CDR3 consists of 18 residues. CDR1 and CDR2 (germline): LNHNV, YYDKDF (reference sequence). J was trimmed by 7 bases and V by 3 bases; bases with no gene match: 16.

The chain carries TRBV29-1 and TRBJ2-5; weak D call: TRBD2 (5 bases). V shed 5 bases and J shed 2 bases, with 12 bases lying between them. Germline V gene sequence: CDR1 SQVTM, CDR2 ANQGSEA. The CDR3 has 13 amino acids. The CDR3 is CSVRRGKQETQYF. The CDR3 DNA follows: TGCAGCGTTAGACGGGGAAAACAAGAGACCCAGTACTTC.

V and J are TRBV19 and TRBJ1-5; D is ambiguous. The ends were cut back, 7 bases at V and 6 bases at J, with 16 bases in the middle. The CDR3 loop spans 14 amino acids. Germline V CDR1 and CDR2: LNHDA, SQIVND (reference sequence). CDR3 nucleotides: TGTGCCAGTACTGAGGGTCTTCTGGCTCAGCCCCAGCATTTT. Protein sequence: CASTEGLLAQPQHF.

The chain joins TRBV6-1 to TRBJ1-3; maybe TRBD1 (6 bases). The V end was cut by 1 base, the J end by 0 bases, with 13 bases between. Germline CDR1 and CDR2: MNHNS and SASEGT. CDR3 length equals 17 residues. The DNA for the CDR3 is TGTGCCAGCAGTGAAGTATGGGGGGCCAGCTCTGGAAACACCATATATTTT. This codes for CASSEVWGASSGNTIYF.

The CDR3 sequence: CASSLITTGGFYNEQFF. CDR3 DNA: TGTGCCAGCAGCTTAATCACCACAGGGGGCTTCTACAATGAGCAGTTCTTC. V and J are TRBV7-9 and TRBJ2-1, with TRBD1 identical over 9 bases. The CDR3 consists of 17 residues. Germline CDR1 SEHNR, CDR2 FQNEAQ (reference sequence). V gave up 2 bases and J gave up 3 bases; unmatched junction bases: 8. The full variable domain, in which reference TRBV7-9 and TRBJ2-1 provide the parts outside the CDR3, is DTGVSQNPRHKITKRGQNVTFRCDPISEHNRLYWYRQTLGQGPEFLTYFQNEAQLEKSRLLSDRFSAERPKGSFSTLEIQRTEQGDSAMYLCASSLITTGGFYNEQFFGPGTRLTVL.

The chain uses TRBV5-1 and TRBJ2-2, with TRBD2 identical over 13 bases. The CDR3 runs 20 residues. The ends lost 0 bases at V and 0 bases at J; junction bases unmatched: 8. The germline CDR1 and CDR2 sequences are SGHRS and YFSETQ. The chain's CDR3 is CASSLGLAGGKNANTGELFF. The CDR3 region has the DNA TGCGCCAGCAGCTTGGGACTAGCGGGAGGAAAGAATGCGAACACCGGGGAGCTGTTTTTT.

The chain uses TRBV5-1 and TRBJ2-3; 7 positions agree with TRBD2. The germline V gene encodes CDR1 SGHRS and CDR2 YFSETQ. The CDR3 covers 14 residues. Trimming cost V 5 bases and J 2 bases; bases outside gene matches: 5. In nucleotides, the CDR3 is TGCGCCAGCAGGGGCGGGAGTGCCACAGATACGCAGTATTTT. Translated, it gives CASRGGSATDTQYF.

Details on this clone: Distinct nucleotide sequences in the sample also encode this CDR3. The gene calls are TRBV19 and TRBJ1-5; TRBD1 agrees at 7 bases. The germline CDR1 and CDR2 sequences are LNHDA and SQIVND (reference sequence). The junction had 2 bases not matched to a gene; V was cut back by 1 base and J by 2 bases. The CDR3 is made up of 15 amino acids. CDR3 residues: CASSIGTGGNQPQHF. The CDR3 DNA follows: TGTGCCAGTAGTATAGGGACAGGAGGCAATCAGCCCCAGCATTTT.

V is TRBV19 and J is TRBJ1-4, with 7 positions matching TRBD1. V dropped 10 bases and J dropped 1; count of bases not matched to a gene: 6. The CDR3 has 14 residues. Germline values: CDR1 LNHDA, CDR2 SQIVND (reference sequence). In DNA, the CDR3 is TGTGCCACTAGACAGGGAGGAACTAATGAAAAACTGTTTTTT. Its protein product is CATRQGGTNEKLFF.

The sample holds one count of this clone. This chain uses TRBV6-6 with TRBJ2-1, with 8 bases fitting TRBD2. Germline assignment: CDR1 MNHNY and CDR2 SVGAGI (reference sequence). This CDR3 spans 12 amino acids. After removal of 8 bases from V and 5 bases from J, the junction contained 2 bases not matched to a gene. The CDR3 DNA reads TGTGCCAGCCGGCGGGGGGACAATGAGCAGTTCTTC. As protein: CASRRGDNEQFF.

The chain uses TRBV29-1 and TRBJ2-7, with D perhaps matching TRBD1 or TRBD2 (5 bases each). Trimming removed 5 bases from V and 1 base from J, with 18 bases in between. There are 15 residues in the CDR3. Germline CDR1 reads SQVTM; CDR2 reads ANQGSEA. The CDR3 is CSVYQPGASSYEQYF. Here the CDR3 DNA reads TGCAGCGTTTACCAACCCGGGGCCTCTTCCTACGAGCAGTACTTC.

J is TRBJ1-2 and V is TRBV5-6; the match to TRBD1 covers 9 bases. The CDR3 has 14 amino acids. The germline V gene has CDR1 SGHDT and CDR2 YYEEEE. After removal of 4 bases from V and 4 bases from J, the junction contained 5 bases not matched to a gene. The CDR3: CASSRTGDFYGYTF. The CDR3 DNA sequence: TGTGCCAGCAGCCGGACAGGGGACTTCTATGGCTACACCTTC.